Given below is one TCR beta chain in context. Per germline, CDR1 LNHNV and CDR2 YYDKDF (reference sequence). CDR3 length: 20 amino acids. V was shortened by 0 bases and J by 1 base, with 19 bases between the two germline ends. Method: immunoSEQ multiplex PCR; TCRdb's copy keeps in-frame clones and lacks some. The sample holds about 130,000 clones, approximately 85% seen once. This record comes from a study of T cell responses to AZD1222 COVID-19 vaccine. The rearrangement links TRBV15 to TRBJ2-6; possible D gene TRBD1, 5 bases. The source of this sequence is an adult who received the MenACWY meningococcal vaccine as a control. The sample consisted of peripheral blood, taken 28 days after the second dose of the MenACWY control vaccine. The CDR3 DNA sequence: TGTGCCACCAGCAGAGATCCGGTTGGCAGGGTGGCATCTGGGGCCAACGTCCTGACTTTC. Translation gives CATSRDPVGRVASGANVLTF. The full variable domain, in which reference TRBV15 and TRBJ2-6 provide the parts outside the CDR3, is DAMVIQNPRYQVTQFGKPVTLSCSQTLNHNVMYWYQQKSSQAPKLLFHYYDKDFNNEADTPDNFQSRRPNTSFCFLDIRSPGLGDTAMYLCATSRDPVGRVASGANVLTFGAGSRLTVL.